Each of the 32 T cell receptor beta chains below was sequenced from the same sample in a study of shared clonotypes between healthy human individuals. This table comes from immunoSEQ multiplex PCR, and its TCRdb copy is limited to in-frame clones, with some not included. Counted here are roughly 640,000 clones, approximately 74% occurring once; the ten biggest clones make up less than 2%. Sequenced: memory CD4+ T cells sorted from blood. Subset described: CD45RA-negative fraction. Receptors originate from a woman aged 25 to 39 in good health.

The rearrangement joins TRBV6-5 to TRBJ1-2; 9 nucleotides agree with TRBD1. This CDR3 comprises 14 residues. With V trimmed by 6 bases and J by 4 bases, 6 bases remained unmatched. Germline CDR1 and CDR2: MNHEY and SVGAGI. The CDR3 DNA sequence: TGTGCCAGCAGGGACGGGACAGGGACCTATGGCTACACCTTC. Translation: CASRDGTGTYGYTF.

The rearrangement joins TRBV28 to TRBJ1-5, with D unresolved. V was clipped by 2 bases and J by 4 bases, with 9 bases between them. This CDR3 comprises 14 residues. The germline V gene encodes CDR1 MDHEN and CDR2 SYDVKM. CDR3 protein: CASSLLGVNQPQHF. Written as DNA, the CDR3 is TGTGCCAGCAGTTTACTCGGTGTAAATCAGCCCCAGCATTTT.

The genes are TRBV19 and TRBJ1-5; 7 positions match TRBD1. After removal of 2 bases from V and 7 bases from J, the junction contained 5 bases not matched to a gene. Germline CDR1 is LNHDA and CDR2 is SQIVND (reference sequence). The CDR3 is made up of 14 amino acids. In DNA form, the CDR3 reads TGTGCCAGTAGTATACAGGGGGTCGGCCAGCCCCAGCATTTT. Its translation is CASSIQGVGQPQHF.

The chain is built from TRBV28 and TRBJ1-4; a weak D match, TRBD1 (5 bases). Trimming took 8 bases from V and 8 from J, leaving 18 bases between them. Germline loops: CDR1 MDHEN, CDR2 SYDVKM. This CDR3 comprises 14 residues. In nucleotides, the CDR3 is TGTGCCAGCGCCATCGGGACGGAGAGCGAAAAACTGTTTTTT. Its protein is CASAIGTESEKLFF.

The chain recombines TRBV19 with TRBJ1-2, with a tentative D call TRBD1 (6 bases). The V gene lost 7 bases and the J gene lost 8 bases, with 11 bases spanning the gap. This CDR3 is 11 amino acids long. Germline V gene data show CDR1 as LNHDA and CDR2 as SQIVND (reference sequence). DNA for the CDR3: TGTGCCAGTAAAACAGGGTACGGCTACACCTTC. This encodes CASKTGYGYTF.

This clone came up a few times. V gene TRBV20-1 combines with J gene TRBJ1-2; the D is unclear. This CDR3 contains 11 residues. Germline V gene lookup returns CDR1 DFQATT and CDR2 SNEGSKA (reference sequence). Trimming took off 5 bases at V and 10 bases at J, with 14 bases between the two ends. The DNA for the CDR3 is TGCAGTGCTCCCGCCGGGGTGGACTACACCTTC. Its protein product is CSAPAGVDYTF.

The chain has TRBV7-8 and TRBJ1-1; 10 bases fit TRBD1. V dropped 5 bases and J dropped 2; count of bases not matched to a gene: 8. The germline CDR1 and CDR2 sequences are SGHVS and FQNEAQ. The CDR3 consists of 16 residues. This CDR3 is CASSEAGTGVNTEAFF. In DNA, the CDR3 is TGTGCCAGCAGCGAGGCCGGGACAGGGGTCAACACTGAAGCTTTCTTT.

In this sample, this clone turned up a few times. In the same sample, other DNA sequences code for this CDR3. The chain uses TRBV2 and TRBJ2-2, with a possible D match to TRBD1 (5 bases). The CDR3 is 13 residues long. The V and J ends lost 3 bases and 6 bases respectively, with 8 bases between them. Germline-derived CDR1 and CDR2 are SNHLY and FYNNEI. In nucleotides, the CDR3 is TGTGCCAGCAGTGAGGCAGGGTCCGGGGAGCTGTTTTTT. Translation: CASSEAGSGELFF. The full variable domain, with the rest looked up from reference TRBV2 and TRBJ2-2, is EPEVTQTPSHQVTQMGQEVILRCVPISNHLYFYWYRQILGQKVEFLVSFYNNEISEKSEIFDDQFSVERPDGSNFTLKIRSTKLEDSAMYFCASSEAGSGELFFGEGSRLTVL.

The chain joins TRBV4-1 to TRBJ2-7; D uncertain. Trimming removed 1 base from V and 6 bases from J, with 16 bases in between. CDR1 MGHRA and CDR2 YSYEKL come from the germline V gene. CDR3 size: 15 residues. The CDR3 sequence: CASSQATGPPFEQYF. The DNA of the CDR3 is TGCGCCAGCAGCCAAGCGACGGGTCCCCCCTTCGAGCAGTACTTC.

This clone was picked up a small number of times. V and J are TRBV6-5 and TRBJ2-7, with 11 bases matching TRBD2. The CDR3 consists of 16 residues. Losses at the gene ends were 2 bases for V and 0 bases for J; bases not matched to a gene: 3. Germline loops: CDR1 MNHEY, CDR2 SVGAGI. The CDR3: CASSYGGLADSYEQYF. The CDR3 DNA follows: TGTGCCAGCAGTTACGGGGGACTAGCGGACTCCTACGAGCAGTACTTC.

The table lists this clone with a few counts. V gene TRBV5-1 combines with J gene TRBJ2-3; either TRBD1 or TRBD2 may supply D (5 bases each). Trimming stripped 7 bases from V and 0 bases from J, with 12 bases between. In germline, CDR1 is SGHRS, CDR2 YFSETQ. This CDR3 contains 14 residues. CDR3 nucleotide sequence: TGCGCCAGCCTACGGGGCACTAGCACAGATACGCAGTATTTT. Amino acid sequence: CASLRGTSTDTQYF.

J is TRBJ2-2 and V is TRBV9, with 11 nucleotides matching TRBD2. Germline V gives CDR1 SGDLS, CDR2 YYNGEE. The CDR3 extends over 17 amino acids. V dropped 2 bases and J dropped 3; count of bases not matched to a gene: 6. The CDR3 nucleotides read TGTGCCAGCAGCGTGTTAGCGGGAGGGCCAGACACCGGGGAGCTGTTTTTT. This encodes CASSVLAGGPDTGELFF.

The V gene is TRBV19, the J gene TRBJ1-5; no reliable D call. Germline CDR1 is LNHDA and CDR2 is SQIVND (reference sequence). The V end was cut by 0 bases, the J end by 4 bases, with 1 base between. The CDR3 is 12 amino acids. In nucleotides, the CDR3 is TGTGCCAGTAGTATAGAGAATCAGCCCCAGCATTTT. Protein sequence: CASSIENQPQHF.

J is TRBJ2-5 and V is TRBV7-2; 7 positions match TRBD1. Germline CDR1 and CDR2: SGHTA and FQGNSA. CDR3 size: 16 residues. J gave up 3 bases and V 5 bases, and 12 bases lay outside the gene matches. Written as DNA, the CDR3 is TGTGCCAGCAGCAAGGACCCCACAGGGGCGGAAGAGACCCAGTACTTC. It yields the protein CASSKDPTGAEETQYF.

This clone has a single count. The chain carries TRBV7-8 and TRBJ2-1, with 8 bases aligning to TRBD2. This CDR3 is built from 17 residues. Germline lookup yields CDR1 SGHVS and CDR2 FQNEAQ. Trimming cost V 3 bases and J 6 bases; bases outside gene matches: 13. CDR3 coding DNA: TGTGCCAGCAGCTTTAACGGGAGGGCCGGTTTTCGCAATGAGCAGTTCTTC. Translation gives CASSFNGRAGFRNEQFF.

This clone was counted ten times or more. The rearrangement uses TRBV2 and TRBJ2-7; D is possibly TRBD1 (6 bases). Deletions cut 6 bases from V and 5 bases from J, with 17 bases between. CDR1 and CDR2 from the germline V gene are SNHLY and FYNNEI. This CDR3 spans 14 amino acids. CDR3 in amino acids: CASSRDNGAHEQYF. CDR3 bases: TGTGCCAGCAGCAGGGACAATGGGGCCCACGAGCAGTACTTC.

The V and J genes are TRBV4-1 and TRBJ2-3, with D perhaps being TRBD1 or TRBD2 (5 bases each). CDR3 length: 14 residues. The germline CDR1 and CDR2 sequences are MGHRA and YSYEKL. V shed 1 base and J shed 1 base, with 6 bases lying between them. The CDR3, as DNA: TGCGCCAGCAGCCAAGCGGGGCGCACAGATACGCAGTATTTT. Its translation is CASSQAGRTDTQYF.

This clone was detected once. DNA of the CDR3: TGTGCCAGTAGTATGGCCAGGGTGGTGACGGATCAGCCCCAGCATTTT. Translating gives CASSMARVVTDQPQHF. This chain joins TRBV19 and TRBJ1-5; possibly TRBD1 for D (5 bases). The CDR3 consists of 16 residues. The V end was cut by 3 bases, the J end by 5 bases, with 17 bases between. Per the germline V gene, CDR1 is LNHDA and CDR2 is SQIVND (reference sequence).

V gene TRBV28 combines with J gene TRBJ2-7; no reliable D call. Trimming removed 3 bases at V and 0 bases at J, with 12 bases between. Germline values: CDR1 MDHEN, CDR2 SYDVKM. This CDR3 region has 15 residues. CDR3 in DNA: TGTGCCAGCAGTTTCACGGCTCCAAACTCCTACGAGCAGTACTTC. It yields the protein CASSFTAPNSYEQYF.

Comment on this clone: Distinct nucleotide sequences in the sample also encode this CDR3. The CDR3 reads CASSLVGRYNEQFF. For the CDR3, the DNA is TGCGCCAGCAGCTTGGTCGGCAGATACAATGAGCAGTTCTTC. The V call is TRBV5-1, the J call TRBJ2-1; no clear D gene. Germline-derived CDR1 and CDR2 are SGHRS and YFSETQ. The CDR3 has 14 amino acids. V was cut by 0 bases and J by 4 bases, with 8 bases left in between.

The J gene is TRBJ2-3, the V gene TRBV29-1; 8 nucleotides align to TRBD2. V lost 5 bases, J lost 3 bases, and 7 bases stayed unmatched. In germline, CDR1 is SQVTM, CDR2 ANQGSEA. The CDR3 consists of 14 residues. The CDR3 DNA sequence: TGCAGCGTTTCCGGGAGGGCCGGGACAGATACGCAGTATTTT. This gives the protein CSVSGRAGTDTQYF.

The sample holds a few counts of this clone. V usage is TRBV5-1 and J usage is TRBJ2-7; D could derive from TRBD1 or TRBD2 (5 bases each). The CDR3 contains 13 residues. The V end lost 5 bases, the J end lost 2 bases, and 11 bases lay between the germline ends. Germline V gene data show CDR1 as SGHRS and CDR2 as YFSETQ. DNA of the CDR3: TGCGCCAGCAGGAGGGGCGAGGCCTACGAGCAGTACTTC. Translated: CASRRGEAYEQYF.

V and J are TRBV10-2 and TRBJ1-2; 9 bases align to TRBD1. V gave up 2 bases and J gave up 8 bases; unmatched junction bases: 6. There are 14 residues in the CDR3. Germline CDR1 reads WSHSY; CDR2 reads SAAADI. CDR3 region: CASSEIRQGDGYTF. For the CDR3, the DNA is TGCGCCAGCAGTGAGATCAGACAGGGGGACGGCTACACCTTC.

A few counts support this clone. The chain carries TRBV5-4 and TRBJ1-1, with 9 positions matching TRBD1. This CDR3 spans 15 amino acids. From germline, CDR1 is SGHNT and CDR2 YYREEE (reference sequence). J was trimmed by 5 bases and V by 4 bases; bases with no gene match: 9. CDR3 amino acids: CASSRGGTGLTEAFF. The CDR3 DNA follows: TGTGCCAGCAGCAGGGGAGGGACAGGGTTGACTGAAGCTTTCTTT.

The genes are TRBV2 and TRBJ2-1; TRBD2 matches 7 bases. There are 13 residues in the CDR3. J lost 5 bases, V lost 7 bases, and 5 bases had no gene match. Germline values: CDR1 SNHLY, CDR2 FYNNEI. The CDR3 here is CASNREGHNEQFF. The CDR3 DNA is TGTGCCAGCAATAGGGAGGGCCACAATGAGCAGTTCTTC.

The V and J genes are TRBV4-1 and TRBJ1-4; 7 positions agree with TRBD1. Germline V gives CDR1 MGHRA, CDR2 YSYEKL. V was clipped by 1 base and J by 15 bases; unmatched bases: 8. This CDR3 region has 13 residues. This CDR3 reads CASSQAPPTGLFF. CDR3 sequence (DNA): TGCGCCAGCAGCCAAGCCCCTCCGACAGGGTTGTTTTTT.

J is TRBJ2-4 and V is TRBV7-9; D is unresolved. The germline CDR1 and CDR2 sequences are SEHNR and FQNEAQ (reference sequence). The CDR3 is made up of 12 amino acids. V was trimmed by 5 bases and J by 8 bases, leaving 10 bases between them. CDR3 protein: CASSERRDIQYF. The DNA of the CDR3 is TGTGCCAGCAGCGAAAGAAGGGACATTCAGTACTTC.

CDR3 DNA: TGTGCCAGCAGTCTCTACCGGGCCCCGCACCAGCCCACAGATACGCAGTATTTT. It yields the protein CASSLYRAPHQPTDTQYF. V is TRBV27 and J is TRBJ2-3; no reliable D call. Trimming stripped 5 bases from V and 2 bases from J, with 23 bases between. The CDR3 contains 18 residues. CDR1 is MNHEY, CDR2 SMNVEV, per germline (reference sequence).

The V gene is TRBV28, the J gene TRBJ1-2; D is uncertain. CDR3 length equals 14 residues. V was shortened by 6 bases and J by 0 bases, with 11 bases between the two germline ends. Germline V gene lookup returns CDR1 MDHEN and CDR2 SYDVKM. The CDR3 DNA is TGTGCCAGCAGCCGAATCCCACCTAACTATGGCTACACCTTC. Translated: CASSRIPPNYGYTF.

J is TRBJ2-3 and V is TRBV11-2, with 11 bases that match TRBD2. The CDR3 totals 15 residues. Germline V gene sequence: CDR1 SGHAT, CDR2 FQNNGV. J lost 2 bases, V lost 5 bases, and 3 bases had no gene match. DNA of the CDR3: TGTGCCAGCAGCCTACTAGCGGGGGACACAGATACGCAGTATTTT. Protein: CASSLLAGDTDTQYF.

This sequence joins TRBV28 and TRBJ2-3; TRBD1 aligns across 10 bases. The junction had 9 bases not matched to a gene; V was cut back by 4 bases and J by 2 bases. Germline lookup yields CDR1 MDHEN and CDR2 SYDVKM. The CDR3 is 17 residues long. The CDR3 reads CASSSPPGTGDTDTQYF. The CDR3 nucleotides are TGTGCCAGCAGTTCCCCCCCCGGGACAGGGGACACAGATACGCAGTATTTT.

The rearrangement links TRBV4-2 to TRBJ2-5, with D possibly being TRBD1 (6 bases). The CDR3 runs to 14 residues. CDR1 is LGHNA and CDR2 is YNFKEQ in the germline V gene. Trimming took 4 bases from V and 1 from J, leaving 10 bases between them. The CDR3 spells CASSRDTVQETQYF. In nucleotides, the CDR3 is TGTGCCAGCAGCCGGGACACCGTCCAAGAGACCCAGTACTTC.